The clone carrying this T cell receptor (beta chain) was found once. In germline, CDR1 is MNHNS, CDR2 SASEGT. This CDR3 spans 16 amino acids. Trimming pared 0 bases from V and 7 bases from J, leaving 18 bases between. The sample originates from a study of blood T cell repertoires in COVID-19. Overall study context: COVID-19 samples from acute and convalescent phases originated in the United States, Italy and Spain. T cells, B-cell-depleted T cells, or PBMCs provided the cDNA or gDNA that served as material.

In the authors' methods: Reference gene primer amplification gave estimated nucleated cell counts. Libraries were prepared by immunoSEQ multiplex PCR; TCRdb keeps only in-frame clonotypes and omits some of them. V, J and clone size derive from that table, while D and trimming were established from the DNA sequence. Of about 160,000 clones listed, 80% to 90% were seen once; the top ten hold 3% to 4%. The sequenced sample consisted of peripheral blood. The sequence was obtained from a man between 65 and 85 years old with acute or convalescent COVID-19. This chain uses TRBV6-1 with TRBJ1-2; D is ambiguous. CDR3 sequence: CASSEAGDVRIGGYTF. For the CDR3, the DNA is TGTGCCAGCAGTGAAGCGGGTGACGTGAGGATTGGTGGCTACACCTTC.